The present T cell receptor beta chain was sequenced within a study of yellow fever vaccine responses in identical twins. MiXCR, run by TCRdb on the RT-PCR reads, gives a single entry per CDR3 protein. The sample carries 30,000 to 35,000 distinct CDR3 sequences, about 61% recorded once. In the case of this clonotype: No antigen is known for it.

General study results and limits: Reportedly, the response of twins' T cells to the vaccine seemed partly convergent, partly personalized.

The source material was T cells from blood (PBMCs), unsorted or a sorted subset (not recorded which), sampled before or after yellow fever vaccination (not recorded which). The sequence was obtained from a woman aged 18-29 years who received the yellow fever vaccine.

The CDR3 is CATSRVAGGGVDEQFF. In DNA, the CDR3 is TGTGCCACCAGCCGTGTAGCTGGCGGGGGGGTTGATGAGCAGTTCTTC. The chain is built from TRBV15 and TRBJ2-1; 9 nucleotides match TRBD2. After removal of 5 bases from V and 8 bases from J, the junction contained 13 bases not matched to a gene. The CDR3 consists of 16 residues. In germline, CDR1 is LNHNV, CDR2 YYDKDF (reference sequence). The full variable domain, rest sourced from reference TRBV15 and TRBJ2-1, is DAMVIQNPRYQVTQFGKPVTLSCSQTLNHNVMYWYQQKSSQAPKLLFHYYDKDFNNEADTPDNFQSRRPNTSFCFLDIRSPGLGDTAMYLCATSRVAGGGVDEQFFGPGTRLTVL.